The sequence of this TCR beta chain was determined in a study of cytomegalovirus exposure and HLA in healthy donors. Study-wide results and limits: Reported performance of the classifier showed diagnosis of cytomegalovirus status with high specificity and sensitivity. The study flagged about 150 TCR beta chains as cytomegalovirus-associated. Whilst most TCR sequences proved rare, a subset of public TCRs occurred across many donors.

Here immunoSEQ multiplex PCR was the method, and the copy in TCRdb shows in-frame clones only, minus some. The repertoire holds 78,000 or so clones, with around 94% as singletons. To note about this clone: Its antigen is currently unknown.

Trimming removed 1 base from V and 6 bases from J, with 5 bases in between. This CDR3 is 12 amino acids long. Germline assignment: CDR1 KGHSH and CDR2 LQKENI. The sequenced material came from PBMCs. This sequence originates from a woman younger than 30 in good health and CMV-seropositive. This chain uses TRBV18 with TRBJ2-3; D gene ambiguous. CDR3 coding DNA: TGTGCCAGCTCACCACGTCAGGATACGCAGTATTTT. Its protein product is CASSPRQDTQYF. The whole variable domain, remainder taken from reference TRBV18 and TRBJ2-3, is NAGVMQNPRHLVRRRGQEARLRCSPMKGHSHVYWYRQLPEEGLKFMVYLQKENIIDESGMPKERFSAEFPKEGPSILRIQQVVRGDSAAYFCASSPRQDTQYFGPGTRLTVL.